These T cell receptor beta chains were read from a single sample in a study of early T cells in non-severe SARS-CoV-2 infection. MiXCR, run by TCRdb on the 5' RACE reads, gives a single entry per CDR3 protein. The table lists about 55,000 distinct CDR3 sequences, roughly an eighth of them singletons. Sequencing used whole blood. The receptors here all came from an adult who was a healthcare worker with PCR-confirmed SARS-CoV-2 infection or an uninfected control (not recorded which). CDR3s include the opening cysteine and the closing phenylalanine or tryptophan. Not every row has a clone size; where given, it reads once, few, many or a size class.

CDR3 | size | V
CSVEPGPNYGYTF | . | TRBV29-1
CASGTGGDRQFF | . | TRBV28
CSVGANTEAFF | . | TRBV29-1
CSVTSGSTDTQYF | few | TRBV29-1
CSGMTDTQYF | few | TRBV29-1
CASSSGQGGLYEQYF | . | TRBV28
CASRQTSAGYEQYF | . | TRBV2
CASSLARGHQPQHF | few | TRBV12-3/TRBV12-4
CASSVDGPYGYTF | . | TRBV7-9
CSARDAGPSNTGELFF | many | TRBV20-1
CASRSTSGRTGELFF | . | TRBV2
CASSSSGRRRGEQYF | . | TRBV28
CASSLEGRPSYEQYF | few | TRBV5-1
CASSLVGGSNQPQHF | many | TRBV5-1
CASSLDLAGEETQYF | . | TRBV7-9
CASSLNTAGTDTQYF | few | TRBV12-3/TRBV12-4
CASSLSLAALDEQFF | many | TRBV27
CASSVEAWNEQFF | many | TRBV9
CAGQLNTEAFF | many | TRBV20-1
CASSSGTNTGELFF | many | TRBV7-9
CSARDGLAGAEQYF | . | TRBV20-1
CASSHLADEQYF | . | TRBV3-1
CASSYSPSTGQDGYTF | few | TRBV6-5
CASSLQTGRPPYEQYF | few | TRBV5-1
CASSQVPGLAGGQETQYF | few | TRBV3-1
CASSPQDEGWTQYF | . | TRBV7-9
CASSEGTANYGYTF | . | TRBV12-3/TRBV12-4
CASSPDTLSGANVLTF | once | TRBV28
CASSPSAQPQHF | few | TRBV28
CASSTTIGNTEAFF | . | TRBV3-1
CSASPSGGWGYYEQYF | . | TRBV20-1
CASSPGGTGAHNEQFF | few | TRBV5-1
CASSLTIAAPYNEQFF | many | TRBV7-3
CASSGSGTSGSNEQFF | . | TRBV5-1
CASSLSNTGSSKNIQYF | few | TRBV5-1
CASSQEGTGNTIYF | few | TRBV4-2
CASSFIGGYEQYF | . | TRBV27
CSAPGLAGELYTQYF | many | TRBV20-1
CSARDRLNTYEQYF | many | TRBV20-1
CSASLGSYEQYF | many | TRBV20-1
CASSLALLVTDEQFF | few | TRBV12-3/TRBV12-4
CASSQDGGYYGYTF | . | TRBV4-1